This T cell receptor (beta chain) came from a study of blood T cell repertoires in COVID-19. Trimming removed 6 bases from V and 0 bases from J; junction bases left unmatched: 7. CDR1 SNHLY and CDR2 FYNNEI come from the germline V gene. The length of the CDR3 is 15 residues. In this sample, this clone turned up once. Sequencing was performed with immunoSEQ multiplex PCR; in TCRdb, only in-frame clones are kept and a portion is missing. The sample shows fewer than 140,000 clones, 70% to 80% of them seen only once. The V gene is TRBV2, the J gene TRBJ1-1; TRBD1 matches at 7 bases. What was sequenced was peripheral blood. The origin of this receptor is a human donor with acute or convalescent COVID-19. The donor label of this sample is uncertain. The CDR3 nucleotides read TGTGCCAGCAGACCGCTACAGGGGCTGAACACTGAAGCTTTCTTT. Amino acid sequence: CASRPLQGLNTEAFF.